The TCR beta chain described here comes from a study of post-analysis software for immune sequencing data. Study-level background: Recorded subtypes: relapsing-remitting, secondary progressive, progressive-relapsing; some patients unannotated. Points from the study as a whole: Comparison of patients with controls showed roughly five TRBV segments more frequent in patients, TRBV5-6, TRBV5-1 and TRBV20-1 among them. Co-batched samples clustered tightly together by F measure. Controls had significantly higher normalized Chao1 diversity than multiple sclerosis patients.

Turning to this clonotype: Its matching antigen is unknown. Germline is not matched at one junction end, which may reflect a read error.

Looked up from germline, CDR1 is SQVTM and CDR2 is ANQGSEA. There are 13 residues in the CDR3. The authors incorporated unique molecular identifiers into the TCR beta cDNA libraries. Each CDR3 protein is one row after TCRdb ran MiXCR on the PCR reads. Seen here are roughly 650,000 distinct CDR3 sequences, roughly three fifths observed once, and the top ten hold approximately 11%. What was sequenced was blood. The chain combines TRBV29-1 with TRBJ1-1; 9 bases match TRBD1. The sequence was collected from a girl aged 2-10 years with multiple sclerosis. DNA for the CDR3: TGCAGCGTGACACAGGGGGCTTACACTGAGGCTTTCTTT. Protein sequence: CSVTQGAYTEAFF.